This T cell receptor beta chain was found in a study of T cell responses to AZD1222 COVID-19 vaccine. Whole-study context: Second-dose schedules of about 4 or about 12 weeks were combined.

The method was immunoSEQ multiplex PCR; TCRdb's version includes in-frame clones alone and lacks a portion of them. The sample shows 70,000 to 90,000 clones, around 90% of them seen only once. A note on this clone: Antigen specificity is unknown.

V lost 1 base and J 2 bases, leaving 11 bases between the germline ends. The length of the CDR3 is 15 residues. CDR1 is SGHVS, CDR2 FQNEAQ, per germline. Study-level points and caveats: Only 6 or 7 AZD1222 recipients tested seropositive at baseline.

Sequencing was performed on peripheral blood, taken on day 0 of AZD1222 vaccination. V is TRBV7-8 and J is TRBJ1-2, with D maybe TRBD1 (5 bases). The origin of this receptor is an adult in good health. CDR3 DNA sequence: TGTGCCAGCAGCTTAGAGGCAGGGAGGAACTATGGCTACACCTTC. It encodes CASSLEAGRNYGYTF.